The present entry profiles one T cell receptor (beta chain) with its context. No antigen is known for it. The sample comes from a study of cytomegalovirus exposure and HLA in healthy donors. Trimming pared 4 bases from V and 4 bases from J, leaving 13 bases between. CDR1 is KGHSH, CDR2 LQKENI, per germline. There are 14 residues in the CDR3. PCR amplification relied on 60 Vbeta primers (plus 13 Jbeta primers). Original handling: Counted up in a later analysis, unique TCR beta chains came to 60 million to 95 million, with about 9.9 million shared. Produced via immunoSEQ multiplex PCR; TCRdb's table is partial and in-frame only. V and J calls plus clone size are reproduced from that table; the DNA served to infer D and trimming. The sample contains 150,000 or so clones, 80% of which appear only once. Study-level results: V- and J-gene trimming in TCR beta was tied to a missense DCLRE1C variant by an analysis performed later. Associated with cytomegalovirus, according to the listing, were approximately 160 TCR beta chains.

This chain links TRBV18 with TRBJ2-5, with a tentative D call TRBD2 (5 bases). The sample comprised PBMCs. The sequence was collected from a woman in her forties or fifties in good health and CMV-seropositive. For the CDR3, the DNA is TGTGCCAGCTCACAAGAGAGGGCAGTAGAGACCCAGTACTTC. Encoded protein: CASSQERAVETQYF. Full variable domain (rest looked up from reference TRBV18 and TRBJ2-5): NAGVMQNPRHLVRRRGQEARLRCSPMKGHSHVYWYRQLPEEGLKFMVYLQKENIIDESGMPKERFSAEFPKEGPSILRIQQVVRGDSAAYFCASSQERAVETQYFGPGTRLLVL.